These T cell receptor beta chains were read from a single sample in a study of T cell responses to AZD1222 COVID-19 vaccine. Repertoires were generated with immunoSEQ multiplex PCR, while TCRdb's copy carries only in-frame clones and drops some. Counted here are about 140,000 clones, 90% occurring once; the ten biggest clones make up 1.5% to 2%. The sample here was peripheral blood, taken on day 0 of AZD1222 vaccination. The receptors were sampled from an adult in good health. Each CDR3 is given with its conserved first and last residue. D genes are given only for firm matches. Where a row states a size, it is once, few, many or the class of an expanded clone; other rows omit it.

j_call cdr3_length d_call clone_size v_call cdr3_aa cdr3_nt
TRBJ1-6 14 . . TRBV7-9 CASSLEVAGSPLHF TGTGCCAGCAGCTTAGAGGTTGCAGGTTCACCCCTCCACTTT
TRBJ1-6 17 TRBD1 . TRBV4-3 CASSQFLVGQGYSPLHF TGCGCCAGCAGCCAATTTCTCGTGGGACAGGGATATTCACCCCTCCACTTT
TRBJ2-7 17 TRBD2 . TRBV5-6 CASSLVPTSGSHSEQYF TGTGCCAGCAGCTTGGTACCCACTAGCGGGAGCCATAGCGAGCAGTACTTC
TRBJ2-7 13 TRBD2 once TRBV5-8 CASSPGLARGEDF TGTGCCAGCAGTCCGGGACTAGCCAGAGGCGAGGACTTC
TRBJ2-7 17 TRBD2 . TRBV3-1/TRBV3-2 CASSQVASGAFSYEQYF TGTGCCAGCAGCCAAGTCGCTAGCGGGGCCTTTTCCTACGAGCAGTACTTC
TRBJ1-6 14 . . TRBV27 CASSFKGGNSPLHF TGTGCCAGCAGTTTTAAAGGCGGTAATTCACCCCTCCACTTT
TRBJ1-5 16 TRBD1 . TRBV6-1 CASSEYTGGSNQPQHF TGTGCCAGCAGTGAATATACAGGGGGTAGCAATCAGCCCCAGCATTTT
TRBJ2-7 14 TRBD1 . TRBV3-1/TRBV3-2 CASSPWDRTYEQYF TGTGCCAGCAGCCCATGGGACAGGACCTACGAGCAGTACTTC
TRBJ1-5 13 . . TRBV12-5 CASGTGFNQPQHF TGTGCTAGTGGTACAGGGTTCAATCAGCCCCAGCATTTT
TRBJ2-1 11 . . TRBV5-5 CASSKTGEQFF TGTGCCAGCAGCAAAACAGGAGAGCAGTTCTTC
TRBJ1-1 15 . . TRBV3-1/TRBV3-2 CASSPYGTQNTEAFF TGTGCCAGCAGCCCCTACGGGACCCAGAACACTGAAGCTTTCTTT
TRBJ2-2 15 TRBD2 . TRBV27 CASRTSGRNTGELFF TGTGCCAGCCGTACTAGCGGGAGGAACACCGGGGAGCTGTTTTTT
TRBJ1-2 14 . . TRBV5-1 CASSLGLRYYGYTF TGCGCCAGCAGCTTGGGATTGAGATACTATGGCTACACCTTC
TRBJ2-2 17 TRBD1 . TRBV18 CASSPRDRGSNTGELFF TGTGCCAGCTCACCAAGGGACAGGGGGTCGAACACCGGGGAGCTGTTTTTT
TRBJ2-1 14 . . TRBV3-1/TRBV3-2 CASRGRAGSNEQFF TGTGCCAGCAGGGGGCGGGCCGGGTCCAATGAGCAGTTCTTC
TRBJ1-1 13 TRBD1 . TRBV6-1 CASSETGDTEAFF TGTGCCAGCAGTGAGACAGGGGACACTGAAGCTTTCTTT
TRBJ1-5 16 . . TRBV18 CASSPPDSARNQPQHF TGTGCCAGCTCACCACCAGACTCCGCGCGAAATCAGCCCCAGCATTTT
TRBJ2-1 14 TRBD2 . TRBV5-1 CASSFGTSTHEQFF TGCGCCAGCAGCTTCGGGACTAGTACACATGAGCAGTTCTTC
TRBJ2-5 12 . . TRBV19 CASSIFGETQYF TGTGCCAGTAGTATATTCGGAGAGACCCAGTACTTC
TRBJ1-5 13 . once TRBV29-1 CSVGVSFNQPQHF TGCAGCGTTGGTGTCAGTTTCAATCAGCCCCAGCATTTT
TRBJ1-2 16 . . TRBV13 CASSLGQALSWDGYTF TGTGCCAGCAGCTTAGGACAGGCACTTTCTTGGGATGGCTACACCTTC
TRBJ1-1 14 . few TRBV27 CASSLFGGYDEAFF TGTGCCAGCAGTTTATTTGGGGGGTATGATGAAGCTTTCTTT
TRBJ2-3 11 . once TRBV5-4 CASSFEDTQYF TGTGCCAGCAGCTTCGAGGATACGCAGTATTTT
TRBJ2-1 12 . . TRBV15 CATSRDRVLQFF TGTGCCACCAGCAGAGATCGAGTGTTACAGTTCTTC
TRBJ2-1 15 . . TRBV19 CASSSDRSSYNEQFF TGTGCCAGTAGTTCCGACAGGAGCTCCTACAATGAGCAGTTCTTC
TRBJ2-3 12 . . TRBV7-2 CASSQRRDTQYF TGTGCCAGCAGCCAACGCAGGGATACGCAGTATTTT
TRBJ1-5 15 . . TRBV28 CASSLAREFNQPQHF TGTGCCAGCAGTTTAGCCAGGGAGTTCAATCAGCCCCAGCATTTT
TRBJ2-7 15 TRBD1 . TRBV4-1 CASSTDRGEGYEQYF TGCGCCAGCAGCACAGACAGGGGAGAAGGCTACGAGCAGTACTTC
TRBJ1-2 16 TRBD1 . TRBV15 CATSLRTGTLNYGYTF TGTGCCACCAGCCTACGGACAGGTACTCTTAACTATGGCTACACCTTC
TRBJ2-7 13 . . TRBV4-1 CASSQGLAYEQYF TGCGCCAGCAGCCAAGGTTTAGCCTACGAGCAGTACTTC
TRBJ1-3 15 . . TRBV6-1 CASSELPWSGNTIYF TGTGCCAGCAGTGAATTACCGTGGTCTGGAAACACCATATATTTT
TRBJ1-1 14 TRBD1 . TRBV4-2 CASSQDRGGTEAFF TGTGCCAGCAGCCAAGACAGGGGGGGGACTGAAGCTTTCTTT
TRBJ2-3 15 . . TRBV11-3 CASSSGTHDADTQYF TGTGCCAGCAGCTCCGGGACTCACGACGCAGATACGCAGTATTTT
TRBJ1-1 13 . . TRBV12-3/TRBV12-4 CASRLQGGTEAFF TGTGCCAGCAGGTTACAGGGCGGCACTGAAGCTTTCTTT
TRBJ1-1 14 . . TRBV6-5 CASSRQTGGYEAFF TGTGCCAGCAGTCGGCAGACAGGAGGGTATGAAGCTTTCTTT
TRBJ2-4 16 . . TRBV14 CASSQGTVLAKNIQYF TGTGCCAGCAGCCAAGGGACAGTTCTAGCCAAAAACATTCAGTACTTC
TRBJ2-3 15 . once TRBV19 CASTWGRRDTDTQYF TGTGCCAGTACTTGGGGGAGGCGCGACACAGATACGCAGTATTTT
TRBJ1-2 11 . few TRBV30 CAPGEVYGYTF TGTGCCCCGGGCGAGGTCTATGGCTACACCTTC
TRBJ1-1 14 TRBD1 . TRBV7-2 CASSADRLNTEAFF TGTGCCAGCAGCGCGGACAGGCTGAACACTGAAGCTTTCTTT
TRBJ2-7 13 . . TRBV2 CARGTSLVGEQYF TGTGCCAGAGGAACGTCTTTGGTTGGCGAGCAGTACTTC
TRBJ1-1 14 . . TRBV13 CASSSGGMNTEAFF TGTGCCAGCAGCTCCGGAGGAATGAACACTGAAGCTTTCTTT
TRBJ2-5 14 . . TRBV24-1 CATSNTGHRETQYF TGTGCCACCAGTAACACGGGACATAGAGAGACCCAGTACTTC
TRBJ2-7 12 . . TRBV3-1/TRBV3-2 CASSQDRHEQYF TGTGCCAGCAGCCAAGATAGGCACGAGCAGTACTTC
TRBJ2-5 13 TRBD2 . TRBV28 CASSPSSGETQYF TGTGCCAGCAGTCCGTCTAGCGGAGAGACCCAGTACTTC
TRBJ1-1 16 . . TRBV15 CATSRERSRLNTEAFF TGTGCCACCAGCAGAGAGAGGAGCAGACTGAACACTGAAGCTTTCTTT
TRBJ2-3 14 . . TRBV5-6 CASSSGTLGDTQYF TGTGCCAGCAGCTCGGGGACGCTAGGGGATACGCAGTATTTT
TRBJ2-2 15 . . TRBV6-2/TRBV6-3 CASSYIWVSVGQLFF TGTGCCAGCAGTTACATTTGGGTCTCGGTAGGGCAGCTGTTTTTT
TRBJ2-3 16 TRBD1 . TRBV30 CAWSVRGQGVTDTQYF TGTGCCTGGAGTGTACGGGGTCAGGGGGTTACAGATACGCAGTATTTT